This passage covers 22 T cell receptor beta chains from one sample sequenced in a study of blood T cell repertoires in COVID-19. The protocol was immunoSEQ multiplex PCR, while the TCRdb copy is restricted to in-frame clones and leaves out a portion. The sample shows 410,000 or so clones, roughly 90% of them seen only once. The sequencing input was peripheral blood. These receptors all stem from a woman aged 40 to 50 with COVID-19, enrolled during active disease.

In this sample, this clone turned up once. The chain joins TRBV10-2 to TRBJ1-3; possibly TRBD1 for D (6 bases). Trimming took off 7 bases at V and 2 bases at J, with 12 bases between the two ends. Germline V gene data show CDR1 as WSHSY and CDR2 as SAAADI. The length of the CDR3 is 14 residues. The CDR3 DNA sequence: TGCGCCAGCACCGAGGGGGGGGCTGGAAACACCATATATTTT. This encodes CASTEGGAGNTIYF.

This rearrangement joins TRBV4-3 to TRBJ2-7; D is ambiguous. Looked up from germline, CDR1 is LGHNA and CDR2 is YSLEER. The CDR3 totals 14 residues. The ends were cut back, 3 bases at V and 1 base at J, with 10 bases in the middle. Written as DNA, the CDR3 is TGCGCCAGCAGCCAGCAGACTCAATCCTACGAGCAGTACTTC. As protein: CASSQQTQSYEQYF.

The J gene is TRBJ1-6, the V gene TRBV6-5; tentatively, D is TRBD1 (6 bases). The V end lost 6 bases, the J end lost 6 bases, and 12 bases lay between the germline ends. The V gene's germline CDR1 is MNHEY and CDR2 SVGAGI. The CDR3 spans 14 residues. The CDR3 protein is CASSRQATNSPLHF. The CDR3 DNA reads TGTGCCAGCAGCCGACAGGCTACTAATTCACCCCTCCACTTT.

The chain employs TRBV7-3 and TRBJ2-7; 8 bases align to TRBD2. The CDR3 loop spans 14 amino acids. The junction had 9 bases not matched to a gene; V was cut back by 6 bases and J by 5 bases. CDR1 is SGHTA and CDR2 is FQGTGA in the germline V gene. CDR3 sequence: CASSLTGGPHEQYF. The CDR3, as DNA: TGTGCCAGCAGTTTGACGGGAGGGCCCCACGAGCAGTACTTC.

The chain carries TRBV4-3 and TRBJ2-1; D remains unclear. There are 15 residues in the CDR3. V gave up 0 bases and J gave up 7 bases, with 13 bases separating them. Germline assignment: CDR1 LGHNA and CDR2 YSLEER. CDR3 in DNA: TGCGCCAGCAGCCAAGATCCAGGCCGGCCGAATGAGCAGTTCTTC. Encoded protein: CASSQDPGRPNEQFF.

The chain is built from TRBV20-1 and TRBJ2-5, with no clear D. CDR1 and CDR2 (germline): DFQATT, SNEGSKA (reference sequence). The CDR3 is 11 amino acids. The ends were cut back, 1 base at V and 5 bases at J, with 5 bases in the middle. The CDR3: CSARAGETQYF. Written as DNA, the CDR3 is TGCAGTGCTAGAGCCGGGGAGACCCAGTACTTC.

This clone was counted between two and nine times. This rearrangement joins TRBV7-2 to TRBJ2-1; unclear D gene. In germline, CDR1 is SGHTA, CDR2 FQGNSA. CDR3 length: 15 amino acids. The ends were cut back, 1 base at V and 9 bases at J, with 16 bases in the middle. CDR3 nucleotide sequence: TGTGCCAGCAGCTTAGTAGTTTCCGGAGATGGTGAGCAGTTCTTC. Protein sequence: CASSLVVSGDGEQFF.

The chain carries TRBV5-5 and TRBJ2-2, with D hard to call. Germline loops: CDR1 SGHKS, CDR2 YYEKEE (reference sequence). Trimming shortened V by 4 bases and J by 0 bases, and 16 bases separated the two germline ends. The CDR3 loop spans 17 amino acids. CDR3 amino acids: CASSPPGHAANTGELFF. The CDR3 nucleotides read TGTGCCAGCAGCCCCCCTGGGCACGCCGCGAACACCGGGGAGCTGTTTTTT.

The rearrangement uses TRBV2 and TRBJ2-5; 8 nucleotides align to TRBD2. Germline CDR1 is SNHLY and CDR2 is FYNNEI. V gave up 3 bases and J gave up 1 base; unmatched junction bases: 10. The CDR3 totals 17 residues. The CDR3 loop reads CASSERGLVLTQETQYF. The CDR3 DNA sequence: TGTGCCAGCAGTGAGAGGGGACTAGTATTGACCCAAGAGACCCAGTACTTC.

The rearrangement joins TRBV12-3 or TRBV12-4 to TRBJ2-7; D is unclear. The CDR3 has 12 residues. Deletions cut 3 bases from V and 9 bases from J, with 12 bases between. As DNA, the CDR3 is TGTGCCAGCAGTTTTGCGGCTGCAGCGCAGTACTTC. Translating it yields CASSFAAAAQYF.

V and J are TRBV12-3 or TRBV12-4 and TRBJ2-3, with TRBD2 as a possible D gene (6 bases). With 4 bases removed from V and 15 bases from J, the gap between germline ends came to 14 bases. The CDR3 is 11 amino acids. The CDR3 reads CASSSTRAEYF. The CDR3, as DNA: TGTGCCAGCAGTTCGACTAGGGCGGAATATTTT.

The CDR3 reads CASSGQGGSPLHF. CDR3 nucleotide sequence: TGTGCCAGCAGTGGACAGGGAGGTTCACCCCTCCACTTT. This sequence joins TRBV6-4 and TRBJ1-6; 7 bases align to TRBD1. J was trimmed by 9 bases and V by 4 bases; bases with no gene match: 3. In germline, CDR1 is MRHNA, CDR2 SNTAGT. CDR3 size: 13 residues.

V is TRBV6-5 and J is TRBJ2-3, with a weak D call TRBD2 (6 bases). V was shortened by 8 bases and J by 3 bases, with 18 bases between the two germline ends. Germline CDR1 MNHEY, CDR2 SVGAGI. This CDR3 spans 15 amino acids. This CDR3 reads CASRRNPGTTDTQYF. CDR3 in DNA: TGTGCCAGCCGGAGAAACCCGGGGACTACAGATACGCAGTATTTT.

This clone was detected only a few times. This rearrangement joins TRBV6-5 to TRBJ2-2; 7 nucleotides line up with TRBD1. The CDR3 has 14 amino acids. Germline loops: CDR1 MNHEY, CDR2 SVGAGI. Losses at the gene ends were 9 bases for V and 5 bases for J; bases not matched to a gene: 9. CDR3 protein: CASYRGERTGELFF. CDR3 DNA sequence: TGTGCCAGTTACAGGGGAGAGAGGACCGGGGAGCTGTTTTTT.

The CDR3 nucleotides are TGTGCCAGCAGCCCGGACAGACATAGTGGCTACACCTTC. It translates to CASSPDRHSGYTF. J is TRBJ1-2 and V is TRBV4-2; the D gene is possibly TRBD1 (6 bases). From germline, CDR1 is LGHNA and CDR2 YNFKEQ. The CDR3 spans 13 residues. Trimming cost V 4 bases and J 7 bases, with 13 bases left between them.

This chain uses TRBV18 with TRBJ2-5, with TRBD2 matching over 10 bases. There are 16 residues in the CDR3. In germline, CDR1 is KGHSH, CDR2 LQKENI. Trimming took 6 bases from V and 5 from J; bases not matched to a gene: 12. CDR3 nucleotides: TGTGCCAGCTCCCAAAGTGGTAGCGGGAGGCTGGAGACCCAGTACTTC. This translates into CASSQSGSGRLETQYF.

The rearrangement joins TRBV4-2 to TRBJ1-3, with TRBD1 matching 7 bases. The germline gives CDR1 LGHNA, CDR2 YNFKEQ. The CDR3 consists of 16 residues. J was trimmed by 1 base and V by 0 bases; bases with no gene match: 3. CDR3 loop: CASSQDPDRSGNTIYF. In DNA form, the CDR3 reads TGTGCCAGCAGCCAAGATCCGGACAGGTCTGGAAACACCATATATTTT.

This chain uses TRBV28 with TRBJ1-3; D is perhaps TRBD1 (6 bases). The CDR3 is 16 residues long. Trimming stripped 2 bases from V and 4 bases from J, with 15 bases between. Germline loops: CDR1 MDHEN, CDR2 SYDVKM. Written as DNA, the CDR3 is TGTGCCAGCAGTTTAGAGCGACAGGTTGGAGGAAACACCATATATTTT. Protein product: CASSLERQVGGNTIYF.

The chain employs TRBV7-2 and TRBJ1-5; 8 bases match TRBD1. The CDR3 contains 14 residues. Germline CDR1 SGHTA, CDR2 FQGNSA. J lost 11 bases, V lost 4 bases, and 10 bases had no gene match. Written as DNA, the CDR3 is TGTGCCAGCAGCTCTCTTATGACAGGGGAGTCCCAGCATTTT. Amino acid sequence: CASSSLMTGESQHF.

The J gene is TRBJ2-5, the V gene TRBV19; 7 bases align to TRBD2. The trim removed 6 bases at V and 0 bases at J, leaving 7 bases unmatched. Germline V gene data show CDR1 as LNHDA and CDR2 as SQIVND (reference sequence). CDR3 length equals 15 residues. CDR3 coding DNA: TGTGCCAGTAGAATGAGAGGGACTAACCAAGAGACCCAGTACTTC. Amino acid sequence: CASRMRGTNQETQYF.

The V call is TRBV4-3, the J call TRBJ1-4, with D maybe TRBD1 (5 bases). V lost 3 bases and J 7 bases, leaving 12 bases between the germline ends. The germline V gene encodes CDR1 LGHNA and CDR2 YSLEER. The CDR3 runs to 14 residues. The CDR3 DNA follows: TGCGCCAGCAGCCACAGGGTTGGTGGTGAAAAACTGTTTTTT. As protein: CASSHRVGGEKLFF.

The rearrangement links TRBV6-5 to TRBJ1-6; TRBD1 matches 8 bases. V was pared by 4 bases and J by 7 bases, with 6 bases of the junction left unmatched. This CDR3 contains 15 residues. Germline V CDR1 and CDR2: MNHEY, SVGAGI. The CDR3 DNA reads TGTGCCAGCAGTTTTTGGACAGGGCACAATTCACCCCTCCACTTT. Translated, it gives CASSFWTGHNSPLHF.